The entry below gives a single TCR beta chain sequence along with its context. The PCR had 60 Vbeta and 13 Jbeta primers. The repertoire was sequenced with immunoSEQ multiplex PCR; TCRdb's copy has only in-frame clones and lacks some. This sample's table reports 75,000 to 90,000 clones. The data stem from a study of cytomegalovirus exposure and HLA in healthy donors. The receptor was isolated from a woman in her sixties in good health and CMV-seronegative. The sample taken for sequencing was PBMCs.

CDR3 in DNA: TGTGCCAGCAGTCACTATAGGTCTAGCGGGAGGTTCAATGAGCAGTTCTTC. Protein product: CASSHYRSSGRFNEQFF. The chain couples TRBV28 to TRBJ2-1; 11 bases map to TRBD2. Germline CDR1 is MDHEN and CDR2 is SYDVKM. There are 17 residues in the CDR3. With V trimmed by 5 bases and J by 6 bases, 12 bases remained unmatched. Together with reference TRBV28 and TRBJ2-1, the CDR3 gives the full variable domain: DVKVTQSSRYLVKRTGEKVFLECVQDMDHENMFWYRQDPGLGLRLIYFSYDVKMKEKGDIPEGYSVSREKKERFSLILESASTNQTSMYLCASSHYRSSGRFNEQFFGPGTRLTVL.